This T cell receptor beta chain was sequenced in a study of blood T cell repertoires in COVID-19. Across the whole study: Samples taken during acute and convalescent COVID-19 were collected in the United States, Italy and Spain. T cells, B-cell-depleted T cells, or PBMCs provided the cDNA or gDNA that served as material.

With 8 bases removed from V and 6 bases from J, the gap between germline ends came to 19 bases. CDR1 and CDR2 (germline): SEHNR, FQNEAQ (reference sequence). The CDR3 contains 14 residues. In the authors' methods: How many nucleated cells were present was estimated from reference gene primer amplification. The table came from immunoSEQ multiplex PCR; TCRdb's copy has only in-frame clones and leaves some out. V and J calls and clone size are copied from that table; D and trimming were computed from the DNA. The sample gives 250,000 to 350,000 clones, roughly nine tenths of which show up once; 0.94% is in the top ten.

The rearrangement links TRBV7-9 to TRBJ1-2; perhaps TRBD1 as D (6 bases). Input material: peripheral blood. This receptor was identified in a woman between 35 and 50 years old who had recovered from COVID-19. CDR3 coding DNA: TGTGCCAGCCTACACGGTTCGGGGGGCCATGGCTACACCTTC. It yields the protein CASLHGSGGHGYTF.